One sample yielded the 13 T cell receptor beta chains listed below, sequenced in a study of control samples from healthy donors and cancer patients. Sequenced by immunoSEQ multiplex PCR; TCRdb stores in-frame clones only, minus some. The sample has roughly 150,000 clones; nearly 95% are singletons. The material sequenced was blood. These receptor sequences come from a middle-aged man in good health.

This clone appeared once. This chain connects TRBV5-4 to TRBJ2-7; 12 bases line up with TRBD2. CDR1 and CDR2 from the germline V gene are SGHNT and YYREEE (reference sequence). This CDR3 region has 15 residues. Germline trimming cut 4 bases from V and 10 bases from J; bases unmatched to any gene: 12. The chain's CDR3 is CASSQASGRAPSQYF. The CDR3 DNA reads as TGTGCCAGCAGCCAAGCTAGCGGGAGGGCCCCGAGCCAGTACTTC.

The rearrangement joins TRBV11-2 to TRBJ2-7; the match to TRBD2 covers 8 bases. Germline values: CDR1 SGHAT, CDR2 FQNNGV. Trimming cost V 0 bases and J 6 bases; bases outside gene matches: 4. The CDR3 extends over 14 amino acids. The CDR3 protein is CASSLEAGVSEQYF. The CDR3 DNA follows: TGTGCCAGCAGCTTAGAAGCGGGGGTGTCCGAGCAGTACTTC. Filled out from reference TRBV11-2 and TRBJ2-7, the complete variable domain reads EAGVAQSPRYKIIEKRQSVAFWCNPISGHATLYWYQQILGQGPKLLIQFQNNGVVDDSQLPKDRFSAERLKGVDSTLKIQPAKLEDSAVYLCASSLEAGVSEQYFGPGTRLTVT.

This chain connects TRBV5-1 to TRBJ2-1; 8 bases map to TRBD2. From germline, CDR1 is SGHRS and CDR2 YFSETQ. This CDR3 spans 18 amino acids. With 1 base clipped from V and 10 bases from J, the junction kept 19 bases outside the gene matches. For the CDR3, the DNA is TGCGCCAGCAGCTTGCTGGGTCGTGTTAGCGGGATCTCGGGAGAGCAGTTCTTC. Its translation: CASSLLGRVSGISGEQFF.

The rearrangement links TRBV10-3 to TRBJ1-5; D unresolved. There are 16 residues in the CDR3. From germline, CDR1 is ENHRY and CDR2 SYGVKD. Trimming took 3 bases from V and 0 from J, leaving 12 bases between them. CDR3 amino acids: CAISETRTFSNQPQHF. The CDR3 bases are TGTGCCATCAGTGAAACCCGGACCTTTAGCAATCAGCCCCAGCATTTT.

The chain combines TRBV11-2 with TRBJ1-1; 9 bases line up with TRBD1. Germline lookup yields CDR1 SGHAT and CDR2 FQNNGV. CDR3 size: 15 residues. The ends lost 4 bases at V and 1 base at J; junction bases unmatched: 4. This CDR3 is CASSSYRGRNTEAFF. The CDR3 DNA is TGTGCCAGCAGCTCCTACAGGGGGCGGAACACTGAAGCTTTCTTT.

The chain couples TRBV28 to TRBJ1-5; a weak D match, TRBD1 (5 bases). There are 13 residues in the CDR3. Germline V gene sequence: CDR1 MDHEN, CDR2 SYDVKM. Deletions cut 7 bases from V and 1 base from J, with 8 bases between. CDR3 nucleotide sequence: TGTGCCAGCACCGCAGGGAGCAATCAGCCCCAGCATTTT. It translates to CASTAGSNQPQHF. Full variable domain (rest looked up from reference TRBV28 and TRBJ1-5): DVKVTQSSRYLVKRTGEKVFLECVQDMDHENMFWYRQDPGLGLRLIYFSYDVKMKEKGDIPEGYSVSREKKERFSLILESASTNQTSMYLCASTAGSNQPQHFGDGTRLSIL.

The rearrangement joins TRBV27 to TRBJ1-5, with TRBD1 as a possible D gene (5 bases). The germline V gene encodes CDR1 MNHEY and CDR2 SMNVEV (reference sequence). The V and J ends lost 7 bases and 3 bases respectively, with 22 bases between them. The CDR3 runs to 17 residues. CDR3 nucleotides: TGTGCCAGCACCCCGGTTGGGGCACAGGCTAACAATCAGCCCCAGCATTTT. This sequence encodes CASTPVGAQANNQPQHF.

This clone was counted once. The chain employs TRBV4-2 and TRBJ2-1, with 8 bases aligning to TRBD2. CDR3 length: 18 amino acids. From germline, CDR1 is LGHNA and CDR2 YNFKEQ. V was pared by 4 bases and J by 0 bases, with 11 bases of the junction left unmatched. CDR3 in DNA: TGTGCCAGCAGCCCGGGCGGCCTAGCGGGCAGCTCCTACAATGAGCAGTTCTTC. It specifies CASSPGGLAGSSYNEQFF.

This chain links TRBV6-6 with TRBJ2-7; 7 bases align to TRBD1. With 0 bases clipped from V and 4 bases from J, the junction kept 9 bases outside the gene matches. The CDR3 runs to 16 residues. Looked up from germline, CDR1 is MNHNY and CDR2 is SVGAGI (reference sequence). The CDR3 loop is CASSYSSPGQLYEQYF. The CDR3 coding sequence is TGTGCCAGCAGTTACTCGAGTCCGGGACAGCTATACGAGCAGTACTTC.

This clone was seen just once. The chain recombines TRBV11-2 with TRBJ2-7, with D unclear. There are 12 residues in the CDR3. The germline CDR1 and CDR2 sequences are SGHAT and FQNNGV. V was cut by 3 bases and J by 3 bases, with 6 bases left in between. The CDR3 region has the DNA TGTGCCAGCAGCTTGGATTACTACGAGCAGTACTTC. Its translation: CASSLDYYEQYF.

This clone was detected only a few times. V usage is TRBV19 and J usage is TRBJ2-7; D may match TRBD1 or TRBD2 (5 bases each). The CDR3 loop spans 13 amino acids. Trimming shortened V by 3 bases and J by 7 bases, and 13 bases separated the two germline ends. Germline CDR1 and CDR2: LNHDA and SQIVND (reference sequence). The CDR3 loop reads CASSIGTKGEQYF. The CDR3 nucleotides read TGTGCCAGTAGTATTGGGACGAAGGGAGAGCAGTACTTC.

This clone was seen once. The chain employs TRBV14 and TRBJ2-5; 8 bases are shared with TRBD1. Germline values: CDR1 SGHDN, CDR2 FVKESK. The V gene end was trimmed by 1 base and the J gene end by 5 bases; junction bases not matched to a gene: 6. This CDR3 is 15 amino acids long. CDR3 protein: CASSQARTGLETQYF. CDR3 in DNA: TGTGCCAGCAGCCAAGCCCGGACAGGGCTCGAGACCCAGTACTTC.

This sequence joins TRBV27 and TRBJ2-5, with D possibly matching TRBD1 (5 bases). Germline-derived CDR1 and CDR2 are MNHEY and SMNVEV (reference sequence). Trimming pared 3 bases from V and 7 bases from J, leaving 18 bases between. This CDR3 is 15 amino acids long. The CDR3 loop reads CASSFREQESGTQYF. Here the CDR3 DNA reads TGTGCCAGCAGTTTCAGGGAACAGGAGTCTGGGACCCAGTACTTC.